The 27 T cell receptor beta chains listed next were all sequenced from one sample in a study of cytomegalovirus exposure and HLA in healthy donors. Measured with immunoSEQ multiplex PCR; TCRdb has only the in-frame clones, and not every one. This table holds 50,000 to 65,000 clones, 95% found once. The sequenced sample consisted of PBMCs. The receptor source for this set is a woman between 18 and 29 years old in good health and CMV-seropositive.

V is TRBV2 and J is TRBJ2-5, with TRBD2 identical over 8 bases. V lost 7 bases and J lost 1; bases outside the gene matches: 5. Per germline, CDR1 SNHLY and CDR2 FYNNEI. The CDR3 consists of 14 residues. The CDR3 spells CASKRLAIQETQYF. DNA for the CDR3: TGTGCCAGCAAGAGACTAGCGATCCAAGAGACCCAGTACTTC.

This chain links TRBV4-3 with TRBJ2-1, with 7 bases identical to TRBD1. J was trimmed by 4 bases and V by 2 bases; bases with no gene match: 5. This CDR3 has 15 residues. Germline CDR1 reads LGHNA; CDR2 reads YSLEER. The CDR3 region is CASSQPDRIYNEQFF. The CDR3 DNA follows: TGCGCCAGCAGCCAACCGGACAGGATTTACAATGAGCAGTTCTTC.

The CDR3, as DNA: TGTGCCAGCAGTTTAAGAGAAGCTCATTCACCCCTCCACTTT. Protein sequence: CASSLREAHSPLHF. The V and J genes are TRBV27 and TRBJ1-6; no firm D call. Germline V gene data show CDR1 as MNHEY and CDR2 as SMNVEV (reference sequence). V lost 2 bases and J lost 8, with 10 bases in between. The CDR3 covers 14 residues.

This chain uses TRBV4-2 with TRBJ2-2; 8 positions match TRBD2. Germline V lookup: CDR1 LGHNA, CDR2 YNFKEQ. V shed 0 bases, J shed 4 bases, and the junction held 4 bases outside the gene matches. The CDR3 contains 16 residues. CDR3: CASSQDKRGFTGELFF. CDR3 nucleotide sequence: TGTGCCAGCAGCCAAGATAAGCGGGGGTTCACCGGGGAGCTGTTTTTT.

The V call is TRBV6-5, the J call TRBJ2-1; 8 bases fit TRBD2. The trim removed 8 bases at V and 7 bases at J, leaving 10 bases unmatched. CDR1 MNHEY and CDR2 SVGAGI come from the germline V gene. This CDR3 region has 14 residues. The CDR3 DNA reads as TGTGCCAGCCAAGCGGGAGATCCTGGAAATGAGCAGTTCTTC. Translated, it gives CASQAGDPGNEQFF.

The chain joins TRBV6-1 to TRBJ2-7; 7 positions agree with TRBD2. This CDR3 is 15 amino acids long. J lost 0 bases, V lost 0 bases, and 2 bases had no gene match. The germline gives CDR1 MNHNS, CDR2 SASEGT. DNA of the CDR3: TGTGCCAGCAGTGAAGCTTGGGACTACTCCTACGAGCAGTACTTC. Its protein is CASSEAWDYSYEQYF.

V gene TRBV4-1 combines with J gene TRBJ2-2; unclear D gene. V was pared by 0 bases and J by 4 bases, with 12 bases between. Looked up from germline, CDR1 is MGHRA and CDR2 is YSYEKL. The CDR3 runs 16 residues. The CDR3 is CASSQDPTRPTGELFF. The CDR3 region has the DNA TGCGCCAGCAGCCAAGACCCAACCAGGCCCACCGGGGAGCTGTTTTTT.

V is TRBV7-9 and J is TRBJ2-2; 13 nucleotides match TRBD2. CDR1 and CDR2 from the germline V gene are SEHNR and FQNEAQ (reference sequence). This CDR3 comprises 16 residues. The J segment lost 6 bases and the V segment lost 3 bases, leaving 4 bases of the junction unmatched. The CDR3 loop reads CASSLTSGRRSGELFF. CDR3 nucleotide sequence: TGTGCCAGCAGCTTGACTAGCGGGAGGCGGTCCGGGGAGCTGTTTTTT.

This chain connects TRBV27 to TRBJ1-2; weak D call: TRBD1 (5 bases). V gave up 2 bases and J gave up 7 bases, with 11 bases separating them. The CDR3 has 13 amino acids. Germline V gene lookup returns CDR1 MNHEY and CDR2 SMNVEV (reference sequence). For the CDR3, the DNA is TGTGCCAGCAGTTTAGGGCAGGGTGTTGGCTACACCTTC. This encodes CASSLGQGVGYTF.

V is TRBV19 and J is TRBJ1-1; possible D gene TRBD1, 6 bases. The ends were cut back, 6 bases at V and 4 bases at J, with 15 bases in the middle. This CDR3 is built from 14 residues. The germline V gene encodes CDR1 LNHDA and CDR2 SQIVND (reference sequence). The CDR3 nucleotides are TGTGCCAGTAGAGTCAGGGGCCCAATCACTGAAGCTTTCTTT. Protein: CASRVRGPITEAFF.

The CDR3 nucleotides read TGTGCCAGCGGTGCCGGGACAGGGGGCACTGAAGCTTTCTTT. It yields the protein CASGAGTGGTEAFF. The rearrangement links TRBV28 to TRBJ1-1, with 11 bases fitting TRBD1. The CDR3 contains 14 residues. The trim removed 8 bases at V and 4 bases at J, leaving 6 bases unmatched. Germline V gives CDR1 MDHEN, CDR2 SYDVKM.

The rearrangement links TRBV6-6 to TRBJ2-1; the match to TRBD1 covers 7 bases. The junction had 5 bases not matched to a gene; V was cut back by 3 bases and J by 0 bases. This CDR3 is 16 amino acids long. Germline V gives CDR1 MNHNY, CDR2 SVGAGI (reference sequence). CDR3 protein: CASSYSRQGSYNEQFF. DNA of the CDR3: TGTGCCAGCAGTTATTCAAGACAGGGCTCCTACAATGAGCAGTTCTTC.

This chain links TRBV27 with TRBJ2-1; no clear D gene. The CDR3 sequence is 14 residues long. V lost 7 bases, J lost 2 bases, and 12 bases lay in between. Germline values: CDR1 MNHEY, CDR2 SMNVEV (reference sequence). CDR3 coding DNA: TGTGCCAGCAAGACGACATCCACCTACAATGAGCAGTTCTTC. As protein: CASKTTSTYNEQFF.

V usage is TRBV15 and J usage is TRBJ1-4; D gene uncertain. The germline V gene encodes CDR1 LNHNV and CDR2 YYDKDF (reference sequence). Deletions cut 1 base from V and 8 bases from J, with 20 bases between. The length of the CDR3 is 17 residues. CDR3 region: CATSRVLDGRRREKLFF. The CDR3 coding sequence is TGTGCCACCAGCAGAGTACTCGACGGACGGAGGAGGGAAAAACTGTTTTTT.

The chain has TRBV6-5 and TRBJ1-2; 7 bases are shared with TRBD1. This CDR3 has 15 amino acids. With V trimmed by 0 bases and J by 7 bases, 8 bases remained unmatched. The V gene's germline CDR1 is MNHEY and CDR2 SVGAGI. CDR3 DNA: TGTGCCAGCAGTTACTCGAGATCCCAGGGGGGTGGCTACACCTTC. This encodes CASSYSRSQGGGYTF.

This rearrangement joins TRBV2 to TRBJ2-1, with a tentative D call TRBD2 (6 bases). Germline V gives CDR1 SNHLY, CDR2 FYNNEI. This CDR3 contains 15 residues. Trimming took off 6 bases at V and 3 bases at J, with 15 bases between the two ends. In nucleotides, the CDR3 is TGTGCCAGCAGCCTTCTAGCGTCCGTCTACAATGAGCAGTTCTTC. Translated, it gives CASSLLASVYNEQFF.

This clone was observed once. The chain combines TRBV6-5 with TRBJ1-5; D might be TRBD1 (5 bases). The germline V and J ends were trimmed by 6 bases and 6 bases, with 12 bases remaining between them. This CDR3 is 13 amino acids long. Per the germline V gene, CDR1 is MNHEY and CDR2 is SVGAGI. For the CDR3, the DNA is TGTGCCAGCAGGATAGGGGAGGGTCAGCCCCAGCATTTT. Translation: CASRIGEGQPQHF.

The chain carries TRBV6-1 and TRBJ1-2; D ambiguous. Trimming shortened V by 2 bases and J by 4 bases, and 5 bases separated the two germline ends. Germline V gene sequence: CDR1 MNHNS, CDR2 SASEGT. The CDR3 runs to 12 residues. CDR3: CASSEYIYGYTF. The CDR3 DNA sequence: TGTGCCAGCAGTGAATATATCTATGGCTACACCTTC.

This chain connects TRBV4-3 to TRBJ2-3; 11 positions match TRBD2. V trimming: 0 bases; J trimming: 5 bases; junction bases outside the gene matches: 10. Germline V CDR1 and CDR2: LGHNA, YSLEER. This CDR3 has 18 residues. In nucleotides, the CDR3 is TGCGCCAGCAGCCAAGATAGCCCCCAACTAGCGGGGGTAGATACGCAGTATTTT. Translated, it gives CASSQDSPQLAGVDTQYF.

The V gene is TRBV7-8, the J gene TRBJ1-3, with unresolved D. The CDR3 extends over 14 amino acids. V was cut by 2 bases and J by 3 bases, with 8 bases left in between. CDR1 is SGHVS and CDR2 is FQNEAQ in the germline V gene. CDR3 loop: CASSLSGSGNTIYF. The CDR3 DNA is TGTGCCAGCAGCTTATCGGGGAGTGGAAACACCATATATTTT.

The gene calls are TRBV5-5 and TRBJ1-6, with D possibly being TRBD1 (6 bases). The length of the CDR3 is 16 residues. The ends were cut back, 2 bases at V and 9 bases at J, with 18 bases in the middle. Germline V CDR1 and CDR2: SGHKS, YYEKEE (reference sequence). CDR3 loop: CASSFISAGATSPLHF. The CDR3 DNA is TGTGCCAGCAGCTTCATATCTGCAGGGGCGACTTCACCCCTCCACTTT. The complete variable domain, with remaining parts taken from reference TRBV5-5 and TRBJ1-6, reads DAGVTQSPTHLIKTRGQQVTLRCSPISGHKSVSWYQQVLGQGPQFIFQYYEKEERGRGNFPDRFSARQFPNYSSELNVNALLLGDSALYLCASSFISAGATSPLHFGNGTRLTVT.

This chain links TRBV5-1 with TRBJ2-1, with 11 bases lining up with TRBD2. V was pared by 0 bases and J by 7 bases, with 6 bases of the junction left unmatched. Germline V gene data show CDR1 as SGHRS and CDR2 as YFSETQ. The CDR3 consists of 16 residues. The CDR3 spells CASSLVGTSGINEQFF. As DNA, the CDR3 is TGCGCCAGCAGCTTGGTAGGGACTAGCGGAATAAATGAGCAGTTCTTC.

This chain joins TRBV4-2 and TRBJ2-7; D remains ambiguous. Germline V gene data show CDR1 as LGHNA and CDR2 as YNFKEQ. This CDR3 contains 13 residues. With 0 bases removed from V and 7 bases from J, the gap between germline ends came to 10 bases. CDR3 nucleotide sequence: TGTGCCAGCAGCCAAGAGAGAAAGCGAGAGCAGTACTTC. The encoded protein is CASSQERKREQYF.

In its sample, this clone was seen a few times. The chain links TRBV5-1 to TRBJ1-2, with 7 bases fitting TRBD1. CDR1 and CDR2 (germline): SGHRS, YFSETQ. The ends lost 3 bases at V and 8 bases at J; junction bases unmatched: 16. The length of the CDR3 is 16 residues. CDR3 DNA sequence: TGCGCCAGCAGCTCGGATCGAACAACAGGGGCTCGCGGCTACACCTTC. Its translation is CASSSDRTTGARGYTF. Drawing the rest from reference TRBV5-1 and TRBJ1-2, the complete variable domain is KAGVTQTPRYLIKTRGQQVTLSCSPISGHRSVSWYQQTPGQGLQFLFEYFSETQRNKGNFPGRFSGRQFSNSRSEMNVSTLELGDSALYLCASSSDRTTGARGYTFGSGTRLTVV.

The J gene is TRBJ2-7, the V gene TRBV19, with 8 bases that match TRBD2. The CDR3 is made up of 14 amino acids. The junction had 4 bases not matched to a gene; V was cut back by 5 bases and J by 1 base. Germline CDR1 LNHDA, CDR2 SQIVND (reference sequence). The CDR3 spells CASSLAGGSYEQYF. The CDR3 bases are TGTGCCAGTAGTCTGGCGGGGGGTTCCTACGAGCAGTACTTC.

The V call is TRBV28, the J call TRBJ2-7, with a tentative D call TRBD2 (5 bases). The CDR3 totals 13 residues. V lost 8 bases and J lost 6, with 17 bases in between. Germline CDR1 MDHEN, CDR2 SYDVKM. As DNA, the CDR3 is TGTGCCAGCCTACAGAGGGCCCTTGGCGAGCAGTACTTC. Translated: CASLQRALGEQYF.

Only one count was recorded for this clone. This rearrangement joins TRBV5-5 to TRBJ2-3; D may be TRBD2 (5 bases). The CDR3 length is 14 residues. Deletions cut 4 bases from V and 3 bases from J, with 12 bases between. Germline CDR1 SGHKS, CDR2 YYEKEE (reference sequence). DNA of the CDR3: TGTGCCAGCAGCCAGGACCGGAGGACAGATACGCAGTATTTT. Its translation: CASSQDRRTDTQYF.